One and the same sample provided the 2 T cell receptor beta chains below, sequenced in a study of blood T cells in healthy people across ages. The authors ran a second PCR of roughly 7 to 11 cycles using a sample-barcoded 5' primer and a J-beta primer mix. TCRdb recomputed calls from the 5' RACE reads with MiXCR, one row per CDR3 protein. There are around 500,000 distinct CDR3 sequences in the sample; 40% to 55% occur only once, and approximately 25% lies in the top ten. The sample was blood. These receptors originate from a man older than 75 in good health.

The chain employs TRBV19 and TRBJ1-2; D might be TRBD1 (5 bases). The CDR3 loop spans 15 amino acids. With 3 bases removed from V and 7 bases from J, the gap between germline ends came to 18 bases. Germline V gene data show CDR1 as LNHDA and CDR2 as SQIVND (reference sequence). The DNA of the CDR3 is TGTGCCAGTAGTATCCGTCTCCCCAGGGCGGCTGGCTACACCTTC. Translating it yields CASSIRLPRAAGYTF.

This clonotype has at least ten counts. The chain's CDR3 is CSVGETDTQYF. CDR3 coding DNA: TGCAGCGTGGGTGAGACAGATACGCAGTATTTT. The rearrangement links TRBV29-1 to TRBJ2-3; D unclear. This CDR3 contains 11 residues. CDR1 and CDR2 (germline): SQVTM, ANQGSEA. V was pared by 6 bases and J by 3 bases, with 7 bases between.